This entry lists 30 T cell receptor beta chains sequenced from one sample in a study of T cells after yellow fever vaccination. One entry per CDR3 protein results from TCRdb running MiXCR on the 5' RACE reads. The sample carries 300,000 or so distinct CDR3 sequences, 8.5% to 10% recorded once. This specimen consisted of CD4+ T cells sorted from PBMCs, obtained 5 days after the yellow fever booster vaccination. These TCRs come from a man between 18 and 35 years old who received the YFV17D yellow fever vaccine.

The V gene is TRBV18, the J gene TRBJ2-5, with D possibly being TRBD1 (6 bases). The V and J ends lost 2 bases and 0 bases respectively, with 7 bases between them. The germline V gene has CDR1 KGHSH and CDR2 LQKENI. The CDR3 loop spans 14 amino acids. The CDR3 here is CASSPGQNQETQYF. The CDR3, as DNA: TGTGCCAGCTCACCAGGACAGAACCAAGAGACCCAGTACTTC. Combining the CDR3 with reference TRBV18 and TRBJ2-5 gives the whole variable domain NAGVMQNPRHLVRRRGQEARLRCSPMKGHSHVYWYRQLPEEGLKFMVYLQKENIIDESGMPKERFSAEFPKEGPSILRIQQVVRGDSAAYFCASSPGQNQETQYFGPGTRLLVL.

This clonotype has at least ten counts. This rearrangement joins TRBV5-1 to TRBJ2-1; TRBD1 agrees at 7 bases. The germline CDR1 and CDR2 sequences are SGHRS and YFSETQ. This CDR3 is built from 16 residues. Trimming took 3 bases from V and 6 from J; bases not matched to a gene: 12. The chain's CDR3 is CASSSPPKTGFNEQFF. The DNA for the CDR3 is TGCGCCAGCAGCTCACCACCAAAGACAGGGTTCAATGAGCAGTTCTTC.

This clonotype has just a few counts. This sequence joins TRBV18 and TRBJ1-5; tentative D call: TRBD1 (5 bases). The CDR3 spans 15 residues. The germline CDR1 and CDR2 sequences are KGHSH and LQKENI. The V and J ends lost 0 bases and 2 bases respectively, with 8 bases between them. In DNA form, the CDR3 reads TGTGCCAGCTCACCACCCGGACATGGCAATCAGCCCCAGCATTTT. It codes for CASSPPGHGNQPQHF.

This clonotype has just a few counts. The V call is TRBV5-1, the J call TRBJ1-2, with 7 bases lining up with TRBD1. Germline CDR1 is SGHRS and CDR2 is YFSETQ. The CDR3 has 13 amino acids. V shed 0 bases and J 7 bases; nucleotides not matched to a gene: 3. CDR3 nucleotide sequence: TGCGCCAGCAGCTTGGCCCAGGGGGTTGGCTACACCTTC. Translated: CASSLAQGVGYTF.

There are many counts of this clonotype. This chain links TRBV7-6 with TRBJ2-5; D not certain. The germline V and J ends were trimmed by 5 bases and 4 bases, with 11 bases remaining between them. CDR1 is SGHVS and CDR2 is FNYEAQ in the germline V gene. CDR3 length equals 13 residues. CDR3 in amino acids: CASSTDWRETQYF. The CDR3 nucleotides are TGTGCCAGCAGCACCGACTGGAGAGAGACCCAGTACTTC.

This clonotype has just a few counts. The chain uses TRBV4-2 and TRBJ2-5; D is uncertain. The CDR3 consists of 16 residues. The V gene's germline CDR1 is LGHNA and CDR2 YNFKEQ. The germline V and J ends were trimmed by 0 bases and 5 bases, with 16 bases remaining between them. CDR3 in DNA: TGTGCCAGCAGCCAAGACCAAACACCTGTCGGGGAGACCCAGTACTTC. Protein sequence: CASSQDQTPVGETQYF.

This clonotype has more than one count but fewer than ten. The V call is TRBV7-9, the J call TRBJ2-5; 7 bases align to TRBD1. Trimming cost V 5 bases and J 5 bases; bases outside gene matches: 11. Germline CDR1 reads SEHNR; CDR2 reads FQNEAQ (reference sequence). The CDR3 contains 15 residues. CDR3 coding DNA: TGTGCCAGCAGCCCGACAGGGAGCGTCGTGGAGACCCAGTACTTC. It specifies CASSPTGSVVETQYF.

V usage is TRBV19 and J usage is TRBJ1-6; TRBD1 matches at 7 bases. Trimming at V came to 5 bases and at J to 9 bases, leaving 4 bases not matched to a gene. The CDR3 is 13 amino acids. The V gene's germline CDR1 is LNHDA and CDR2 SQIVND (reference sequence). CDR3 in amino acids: CASSAGTASPLHF. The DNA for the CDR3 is TGTGCCAGTAGTGCCGGGACAGCTTCACCCCTCCACTTT.

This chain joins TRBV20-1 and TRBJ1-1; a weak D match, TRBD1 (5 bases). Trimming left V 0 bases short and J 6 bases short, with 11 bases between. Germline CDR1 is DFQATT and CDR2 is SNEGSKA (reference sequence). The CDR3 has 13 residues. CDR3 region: CSARDAMTAEAFF. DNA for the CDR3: TGCAGTGCTAGAGATGCGATGACAGCTGAAGCTTTCTTT.

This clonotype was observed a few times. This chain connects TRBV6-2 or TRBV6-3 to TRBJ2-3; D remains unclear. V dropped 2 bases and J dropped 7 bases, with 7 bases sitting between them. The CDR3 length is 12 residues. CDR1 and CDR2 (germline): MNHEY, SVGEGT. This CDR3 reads CASSYQQNTQYF. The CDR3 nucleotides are TGTGCCAGCAGTTACCAGCAAAATACGCAGTATTTT.

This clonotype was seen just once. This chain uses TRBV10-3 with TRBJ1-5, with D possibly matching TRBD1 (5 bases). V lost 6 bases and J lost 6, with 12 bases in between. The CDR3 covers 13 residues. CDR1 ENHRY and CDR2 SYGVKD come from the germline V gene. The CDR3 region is CAISRGEIQPQHF. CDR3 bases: TGTGCCATCAGCCGGGGGGAGATTCAGCCCCAGCATTTT.

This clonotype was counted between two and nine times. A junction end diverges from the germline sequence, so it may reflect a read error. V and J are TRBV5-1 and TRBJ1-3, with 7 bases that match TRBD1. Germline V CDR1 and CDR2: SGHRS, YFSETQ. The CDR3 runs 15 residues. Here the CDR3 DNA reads TGCGTCAGCAGCTCGACGACAGGGTCTGGAAACACCATATATTTT. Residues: CVSSSTTGSGNTIYF.

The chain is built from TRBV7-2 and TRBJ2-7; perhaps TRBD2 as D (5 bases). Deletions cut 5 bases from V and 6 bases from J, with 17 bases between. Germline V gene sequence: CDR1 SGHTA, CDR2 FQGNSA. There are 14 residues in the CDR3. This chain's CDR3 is CASSPGGGGLEQYF. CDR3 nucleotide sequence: TGTGCCAGCAGCCCCGGTGGCGGTGGACTCGAGCAGTACTTC.

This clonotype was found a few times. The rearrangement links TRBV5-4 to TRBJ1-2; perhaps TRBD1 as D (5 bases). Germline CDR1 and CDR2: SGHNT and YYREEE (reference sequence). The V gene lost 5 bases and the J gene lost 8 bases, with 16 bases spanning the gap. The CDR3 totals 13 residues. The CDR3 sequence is CASSIDSPGGYTF. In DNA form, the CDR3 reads TGTGCCAGCAGTATCGACAGCCCGGGAGGCTACACCTTC.

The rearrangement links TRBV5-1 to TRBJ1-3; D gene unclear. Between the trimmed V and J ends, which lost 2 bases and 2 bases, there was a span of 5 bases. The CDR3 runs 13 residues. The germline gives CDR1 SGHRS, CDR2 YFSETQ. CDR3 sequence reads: CASSLPAGNTIYF. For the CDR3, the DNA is TGCGCCAGCAGCTTACCAGCTGGAAACACCATATATTTT. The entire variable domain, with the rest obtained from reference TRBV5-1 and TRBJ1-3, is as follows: KAGVTQTPRYLIKTRGQQVTLSCSPISGHRSVSWYQQTPGQGLQFLFEYFSETQRNKGNFPGRFSGRQFSNSRSEMNVSTLELGDSALYLCASSLPAGNTIYFGEGSWLTVV.

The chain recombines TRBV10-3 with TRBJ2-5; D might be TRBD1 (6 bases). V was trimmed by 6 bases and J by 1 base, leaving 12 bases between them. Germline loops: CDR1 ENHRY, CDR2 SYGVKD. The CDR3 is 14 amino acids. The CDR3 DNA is TGTGCCATCAGATTAACAGGGTCCCAAGAGACCCAGTACTTC. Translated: CAIRLTGSQETQYF.

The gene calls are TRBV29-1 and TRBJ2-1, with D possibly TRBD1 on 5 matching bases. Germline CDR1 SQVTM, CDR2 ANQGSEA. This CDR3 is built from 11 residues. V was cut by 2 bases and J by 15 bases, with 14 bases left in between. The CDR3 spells CSVERRAVPFF. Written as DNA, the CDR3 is TGCAGCGTTGAACGCAGGGCGGTCCCGTTCTTC.

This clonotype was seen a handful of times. The CDR3: CASSYDRPNYEQYF. The CDR3 nucleotides are TGCGCCAGCAGCTACGACAGGCCAAACTACGAGCAGTACTTC. This chain links TRBV5-1 with TRBJ2-7; D is possibly TRBD1 (6 bases). Germline V gene lookup returns CDR1 SGHRS and CDR2 YFSETQ. This CDR3 comprises 14 residues. V gave up 3 bases and J gave up 3 bases, with 13 bases separating them.

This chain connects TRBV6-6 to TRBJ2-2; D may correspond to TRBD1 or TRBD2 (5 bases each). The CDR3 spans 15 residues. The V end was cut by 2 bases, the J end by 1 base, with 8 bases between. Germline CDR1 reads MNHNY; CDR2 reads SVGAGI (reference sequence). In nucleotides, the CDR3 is TGTGCCAGCAGTTACATTGGGGGGAACACCGGGGAGCTGTTTTTT. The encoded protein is CASSYIGGNTGELFF.

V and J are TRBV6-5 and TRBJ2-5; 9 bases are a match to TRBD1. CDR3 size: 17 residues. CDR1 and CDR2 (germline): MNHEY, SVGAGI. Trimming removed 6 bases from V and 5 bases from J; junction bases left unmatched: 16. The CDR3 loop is CASSGGQGLGPRETQYF. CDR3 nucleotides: TGTGCCAGCAGCGGAGGACAGGGGTTGGGACCCCGGGAGACCCAGTACTTC.

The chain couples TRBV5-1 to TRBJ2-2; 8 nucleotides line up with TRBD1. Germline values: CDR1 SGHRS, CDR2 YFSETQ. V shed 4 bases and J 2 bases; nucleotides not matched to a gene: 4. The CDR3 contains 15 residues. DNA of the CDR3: TGCGCCAGCAGCGTGGACAGGGCCAACACCGGGGAGCTGTTTTTT. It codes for CASSVDRANTGELFF.

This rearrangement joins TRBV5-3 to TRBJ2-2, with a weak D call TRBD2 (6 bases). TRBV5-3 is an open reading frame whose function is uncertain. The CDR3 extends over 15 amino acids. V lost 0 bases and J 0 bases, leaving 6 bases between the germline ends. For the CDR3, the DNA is TGTGCCAGAAGCTTGGTAGCGGCGAACACCGGGGAGCTGTTTTTT. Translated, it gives CARSLVAANTGELFF.

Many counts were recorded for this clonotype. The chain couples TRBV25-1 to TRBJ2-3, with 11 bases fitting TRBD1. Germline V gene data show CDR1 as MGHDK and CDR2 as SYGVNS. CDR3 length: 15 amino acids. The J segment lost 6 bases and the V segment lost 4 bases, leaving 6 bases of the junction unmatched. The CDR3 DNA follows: TGTGCCAGCAGTGCTTGGACAGGGGGCGGTGATACGCAGTATTTT. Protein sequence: CASSAWTGGGDTQYF.

The DNA for the CDR3 is TGTGCCAGCAGCCAAGATCGGGCGCTAGCGGGGAGCACAGATACGCAGTATTTT. Residues: CASSQDRALAGSTDTQYF. The V and J genes are TRBV4-2 and TRBJ2-3, with TRBD2 matching 9 bases. Germline CDR1 reads LGHNA; CDR2 reads YNFKEQ. Trimming took 0 bases from V and 0 from J; bases not matched to a gene: 7. This CDR3 has 18 amino acids.

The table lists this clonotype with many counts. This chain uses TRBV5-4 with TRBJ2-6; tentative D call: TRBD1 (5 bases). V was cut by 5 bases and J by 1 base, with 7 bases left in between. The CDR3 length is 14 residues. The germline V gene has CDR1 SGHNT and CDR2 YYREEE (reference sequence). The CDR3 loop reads CASSAGSGANVLTF. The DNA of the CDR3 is TGTGCCAGCAGTGCAGGGTCTGGGGCCAACGTCCTGACTTTC.

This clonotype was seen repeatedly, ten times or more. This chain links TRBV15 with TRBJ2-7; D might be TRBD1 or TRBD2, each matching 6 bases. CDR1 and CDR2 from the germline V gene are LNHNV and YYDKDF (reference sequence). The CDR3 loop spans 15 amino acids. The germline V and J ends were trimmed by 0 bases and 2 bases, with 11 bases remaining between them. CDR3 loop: CATSRDGGTPYEQYF. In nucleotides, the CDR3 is TGTGCCACCAGCAGAGACGGAGGGACACCCTACGAGCAGTACTTC.

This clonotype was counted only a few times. DNA for the CDR3: TGTGCCAGCAGTCGTCCGACTAGCCAGGGCGAGCAGTACGTC. This codes for CASSRPTSQGEQYV. The chain links TRBV2 to TRBJ2-7; 7 positions agree with TRBD2. The CDR3 contains 14 residues. Germline-derived CDR1 and CDR2 are SNHLY and FYNNEI. V was pared by 5 bases and J by 6 bases, with 10 bases of the junction left unmatched.

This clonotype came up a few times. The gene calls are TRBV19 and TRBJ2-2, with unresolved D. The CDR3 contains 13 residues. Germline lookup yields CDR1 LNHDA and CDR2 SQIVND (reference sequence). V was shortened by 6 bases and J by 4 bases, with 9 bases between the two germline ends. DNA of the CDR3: TGTGCCAGTAGGCAACTAAGCACCGGGGAGCTGTTTTTT. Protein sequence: CASRQLSTGELFF.

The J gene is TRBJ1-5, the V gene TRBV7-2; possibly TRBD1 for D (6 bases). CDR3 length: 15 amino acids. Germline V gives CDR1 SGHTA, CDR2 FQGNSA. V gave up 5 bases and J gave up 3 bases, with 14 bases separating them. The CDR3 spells CASSRTVGSNQPQHF. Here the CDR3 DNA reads TGTGCCAGCAGCCGGACAGTTGGGTCCAATCAGCCCCAGCATTTT.

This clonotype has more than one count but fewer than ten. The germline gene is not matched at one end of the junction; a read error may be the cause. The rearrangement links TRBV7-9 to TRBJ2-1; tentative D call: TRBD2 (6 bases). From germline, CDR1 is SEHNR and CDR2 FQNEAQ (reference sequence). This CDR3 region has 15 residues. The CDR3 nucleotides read TGTGCCATCAGCTTAACGCGGGGTAGTAGCAGTGAGCAGTTCTTC. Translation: CAISLTRGSSSEQFF.